Below are 4 T cell receptor delta chains sequenced from a single sample in a study of gamma-delta T cells after stem cell transplantation. TCRdb re-identified clones in the RT-PCR reads via CATT. The data show about 7,800 delta-chain clones, roughly 15% seen once. The sample comprised gamma-delta T cells. The receptor source for this set is a human donor. It is not recorded whose cells these are; they may come from a transplant donor.

This clone was counted ten times or more. This sequence joins TRDV2 and TRDJ1, with TRDD3 matching 8 bases. Germline V gene sequence: CDR1 GEAIGNYY, CDR2 EKD. The CDR3 covers 16 residues. The ends lost 0 bases at V and 0 bases at J; junction bases unmatched: 5. Here the CDR3 reads CACDTAGGTNTDKLIF. The CDR3 region has the DNA TGTGCCTGTGACACCGCTGGGGGAACAAACACCGATAAACTCATCTTT.

This clone was picked up a small number of times. This chain connects TRDV3 to TRDJ1, with D possibly TRDD2 on 5 matching bases. Germline V gene lookup returns CDR1 TVYSNPD and CDR2 GDNSRS (reference sequence). This CDR3 has 16 amino acids. V gave up 4 bases and J gave up 0 bases, with 21 bases separating them. CDR3 sequence reads: CAWVVGVPPYTDKLIF. The CDR3 DNA reads as TGTGCCTGGGTCGTAGGCGTTCCTCCTTACACCGATAAACTCATCTTT.

This clone was observed a handful of times. The rearrangement joins TRDV1 to TRDJ1; 8 bases map to TRDD3. Germline CDR1 TSWWSYY, CDR2 QGS. The CDR3 is made up of 17 amino acids. J lost 3 bases, V lost 1 base, and 10 bases had no gene match. The CDR3 DNA reads as TGTGCTCTTGGGGAACGGCTAGGGGGGATAGGATCCGATAAACTCATCTTT. It encodes CALGERLGGIGSDKLIF.

This clone was seen a few times. The CDR3 nucleotides are TGTGCTCTTGGGCAACCTCCTGGGTACACCGATAAACTCATCTTT. Protein product: CALGQPPGYTDKLIF. The V call is TRDV1, the J call TRDJ1, with a possible D match to TRDD3 (5 bases). Germline V gene lookup returns CDR1 TSWWSYY and CDR2 QGS. The CDR3 is 15 residues long. Trimming took off 5 bases at V and 0 bases at J, with 13 bases between the two ends.